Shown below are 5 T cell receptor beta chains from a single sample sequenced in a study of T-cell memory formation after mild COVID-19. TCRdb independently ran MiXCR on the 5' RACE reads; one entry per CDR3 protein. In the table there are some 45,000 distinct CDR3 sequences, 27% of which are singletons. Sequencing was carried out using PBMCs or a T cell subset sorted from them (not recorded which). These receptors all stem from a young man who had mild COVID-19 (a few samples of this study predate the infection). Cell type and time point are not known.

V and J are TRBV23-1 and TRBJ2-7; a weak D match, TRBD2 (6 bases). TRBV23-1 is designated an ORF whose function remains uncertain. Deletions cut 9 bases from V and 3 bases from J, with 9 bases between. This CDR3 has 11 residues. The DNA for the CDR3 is TGCGCCAGAAGGAGGGTCTACGAGCAGTACTTC. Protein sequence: CARRRVYEQYF.

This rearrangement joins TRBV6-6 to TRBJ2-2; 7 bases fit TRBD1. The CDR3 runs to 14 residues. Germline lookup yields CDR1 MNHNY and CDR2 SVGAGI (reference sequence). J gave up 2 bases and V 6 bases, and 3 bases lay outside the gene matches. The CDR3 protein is CASSWDRNTGELFF. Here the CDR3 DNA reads TGTGCCAGCAGCTGGGACAGAAACACCGGGGAGCTGTTTTTT.

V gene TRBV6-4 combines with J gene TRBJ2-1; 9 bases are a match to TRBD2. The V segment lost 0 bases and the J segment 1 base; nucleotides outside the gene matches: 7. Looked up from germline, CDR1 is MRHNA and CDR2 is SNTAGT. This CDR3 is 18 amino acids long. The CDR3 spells CASSDSSLAGRSYNEQFF. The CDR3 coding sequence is TGTGCCAGCAGTGACTCTTCTCTAGCGGGACGGTCCTACAATGAGCAGTTCTTC.

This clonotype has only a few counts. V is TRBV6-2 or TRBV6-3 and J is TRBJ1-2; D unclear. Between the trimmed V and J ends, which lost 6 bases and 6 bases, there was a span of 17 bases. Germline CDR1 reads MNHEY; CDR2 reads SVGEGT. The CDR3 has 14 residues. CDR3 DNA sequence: TGTGCCAGCAGCTATAGTCCGGGTTCGCATGGCTACACCTTC. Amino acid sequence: CASSYSPGSHGYTF.

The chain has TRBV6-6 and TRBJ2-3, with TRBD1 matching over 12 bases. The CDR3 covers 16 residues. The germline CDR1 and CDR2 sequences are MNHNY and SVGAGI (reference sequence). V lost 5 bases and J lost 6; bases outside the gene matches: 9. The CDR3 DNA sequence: TGTGCCAGCAGTCGCTCCGGGACAGGGGGCTTCGATACGCAGTATTTT. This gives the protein CASSRSGTGGFDTQYF.